These 17 T cell receptor beta chains came from one sample sequenced in a study of T cells in tuberculosis. Time point meaning: new active TB diagnosis, blood taken before or within 7 days of starting treatment. Clones were sequenced by immunoSEQ multiplex PCR, and TCRdb holds only the in-frame ones, with some missing. The data show 40,000 or so clones, 94% seen once. This sample comprised PBMCs, obtained at tuberculosis diagnosis. Source of these receptors: an adult with tuberculosis.

The chain uses TRBV5-4 and TRBJ1-2; 12 bases line up with TRBD1. The CDR3 spans 15 residues. V dropped 0 bases and J dropped 8; count of bases not matched to a gene: 5. The germline gives CDR1 SGHNT, CDR2 YYREEE (reference sequence). In DNA, the CDR3 is TGTGCCAGCAGCTTGGTGGGACAGGGGGCGAGGGGCTACACCTTC. It specifies CASSLVGQGARGYTF.

The chain combines TRBV2 with TRBJ1-5, with TRBD1 matching over 10 bases. Germline values: CDR1 SNHLY, CDR2 FYNNEI. V was pared by 5 bases and J by 5 bases, with 3 bases of the junction left unmatched. The length of the CDR3 is 14 residues. The DNA for the CDR3 is TGTGCCAGCAGTCGACAGGGGGCGTATCAGCCCCAGCATTTT. It specifies CASSRQGAYQPQHF.

The rearrangement uses TRBV10-3 and TRBJ1-2; D perhaps matches TRBD1 (6 bases). V lost 6 bases to trimming and J lost 6 bases, with 32 bases between them. There are 19 residues in the CDR3. The germline gives CDR1 ENHRY, CDR2 SYGVKD. CDR3: CAIRHSIVNPGQLTDGYTF. CDR3 nucleotide sequence: TGTGCCATCAGACATAGCATCGTCAATCCCGGACAGTTGACGGATGGCTACACCTTC.

The V gene is TRBV10-2, the J gene TRBJ1-1; D remains unclear. Germline V lookup: CDR1 WSHSY, CDR2 SAAADI. V was shortened by 0 bases and J by 1 base, with 15 bases between the two germline ends. There are 17 residues in the CDR3. The CDR3 here is CASSESVRASKNTEAFF. DNA of the CDR3: TGCGCCAGCAGTGAGTCGGTAAGGGCTAGCAAGAACACTGAAGCTTTCTTT.

J is TRBJ1-5 and V is TRBV6-6; weak D call: TRBD1 (6 bases). The length of the CDR3 is 16 residues. Trimming stripped 2 bases from V and 6 bases from J, with 17 bases between. Germline CDR1 is MNHNY and CDR2 is SVGAGI (reference sequence). The CDR3 region is CASSYGRQDWSQPQHF. CDR3 sequence (DNA): TGTGCCAGCAGTTACGGGAGACAGGATTGGAGTCAGCCCCAGCATTTT.

J is TRBJ1-4 and V is TRBV7-2, with 8 bases identical to TRBD1. V shed 5 bases, J shed 3 bases, and the junction held 5 bases outside the gene matches. Germline CDR1 SGHTA, CDR2 FQGNSA. This CDR3 region has 15 residues. This chain's CDR3 is CASSRQGAANEKLFF. CDR3 coding DNA: TGTGCCAGCAGCCGGCAGGGGGCAGCTAATGAAAAACTGTTTTTT.

The CDR3 DNA follows: TGTGCCTGGATGGGGGAGGGCAATGAGCAGTTCTTC. This codes for CAWMGEGNEQFF. This chain connects TRBV30 to TRBJ2-1, with TRBD2 matching over 7 bases. The CDR3 loop spans 12 amino acids. Germline V CDR1 and CDR2: GTSNPN, SVGIG (reference sequence). The J segment lost 6 bases and the V segment lost 4 bases, leaving 3 bases of the junction unmatched.

V gene TRBV27 combines with J gene TRBJ2-1; a weak D match, TRBD1 (5 bases). The V gene lost 2 bases and the J gene lost 4 bases, with 12 bases spanning the gap. This CDR3 region has 15 residues. Germline V CDR1 and CDR2: MNHEY, SMNVEV (reference sequence). DNA of the CDR3: TGTGCCAGCAGTTTACGGCAGGGAAGATACAATGAGCAGTTCTTC. As protein: CASSLRQGRYNEQFF.

The V and J genes are TRBV5-4 and TRBJ2-5; 13 bases agree with TRBD2. The trim removed 7 bases at V and 4 bases at J, leaving 10 bases unmatched. Germline V lookup: CDR1 SGHNT, CDR2 YYREEE (reference sequence). This CDR3 is 16 amino acids long. CDR3 protein: CASWTSGGPIGETQYF. CDR3 DNA sequence: TGTGCCAGCTGGACTAGCGGGGGCCCCATCGGAGAGACCCAGTACTTC.

This chain's CDR3 is CASIRPGNMNTEAFF. In nucleotides, the CDR3 is TGTGCCAGCATTAGACCAGGAAATATGAACACTGAAGCTTTCTTT. The genes are TRBV28 and TRBJ1-1; no firm D call. Germline CDR1 is MDHEN and CDR2 is SYDVKM. V lost 7 bases, J lost 0 bases, and 15 bases lay in between. The CDR3 length is 15 residues.

The count of this clone is one. The chain is built from TRBV5-1 and TRBJ2-1; 10 bases align to TRBD1. CDR3 size: 14 residues. The germline V gene has CDR1 SGHRS and CDR2 YFSETQ. The V and J ends lost 1 base and 6 bases, in that order; junction bases with no gene match: 1. CDR3 in amino acids: CASSLWTGGNEQFF. CDR3 nucleotides: TGCGCCAGCAGCTTGTGGACAGGGGGCAATGAGCAGTTCTTC. Using reference TRBV5-1 and TRBJ2-1 for the parts outside the CDR3, the full variable domain is KAGVTQTPRYLIKTRGQQVTLSCSPISGHRSVSWYQQTPGQGLQFLFEYFSETQRNKGNFPGRFSGRQFSNSRSEMNVSTLELGDSALYLCASSLWTGGNEQFFGPGTRLTVL.

J is TRBJ1-2 and V is TRBV6-5; 8 positions agree with TRBD1. The V and J ends lost 2 bases and 6 bases, in that order; junction bases with no gene match: 2. CDR1 is MNHEY and CDR2 is SVGAGI in the germline V gene. CDR3 size: 13 residues. Written as DNA, the CDR3 is TGTGCCAGCAGTTACCTGGACAGGGATGGCTACACCTTC. Amino acids: CASSYLDRDGYTF.

The chain combines TRBV5-4 with TRBJ1-1; 8 bases map to TRBD1. The CDR3 runs 13 residues. CDR1 SGHNT and CDR2 YYREEE come from the germline V gene (reference sequence). V lost 4 bases and J lost 7; bases outside the gene matches: 6. CDR3 loop: CASSAGGAHEAFF. The CDR3 DNA sequence: TGTGCCAGCAGCGCAGGGGGCGCCCATGAAGCTTTCTTT.

Only one count was recorded for this clone. This chain joins TRBV2 and TRBJ2-6, with TRBD1 identical over 7 bases. The junction had 7 bases not matched to a gene; V was cut back by 2 bases and J by 0 bases. CDR1 is SNHLY, CDR2 FYNNEI, per germline. The CDR3 is 18 residues long. CDR3 protein: CASSERQGPSSGANVLTF. The CDR3 region has the DNA TGTGCCAGCAGTGAACGACAGGGCCCTAGCTCTGGGGCCAACGTCCTGACTTTC. The whole variable domain, remainder taken from reference TRBV2 and TRBJ2-6, is EPEVTQTPSHQVTQMGQEVILRCVPISNHLYFYWYRQILGQKVEFLVSFYNNEISEKSEIFDDQFSVERPDGSNFTLKIRSTKLEDSAMYFCASSERQGPSSGANVLTFGAGSRLTVL.

The chain is built from TRBV7-6 and TRBJ2-5, with D perhaps matching TRBD1 (6 bases). V lost 3 bases to trimming and J lost 4 bases, with 9 bases between them. Germline lookup yields CDR1 SGHVS and CDR2 FNYEAQ. CDR3 length equals 13 residues. DNA for the CDR3: TGTGCCAGCAGCTTCCGGACAGCAGAGACCCAGTACTTC. Its translation is CASSFRTAETQYF.

V usage is TRBV6-5 and J usage is TRBJ1-2, with D possibly being TRBD1 (5 bases). Germline V lookup: CDR1 MNHEY, CDR2 SVGAGI. The CDR3 has 12 amino acids. Trimming left V 9 bases short and J 7 bases short, with 15 bases between. CDR3 coding DNA: TGTGCCAGTCGGGGGGGGACCGCTGGCTACACCTTC. Its protein product is CASRGGTAGYTF.

CDR3 sequence: CASSQDHRGRHQPQHF. DNA of the CDR3: TGCGCCAGCAGCCAAGACCACAGGGGGCGGCATCAGCCCCAGCATTTT. The chain is built from TRBV4-3 and TRBJ1-5; 9 bases match TRBD1. The ends lost 0 bases at V and 5 bases at J; junction bases unmatched: 5. Germline CDR1 reads LGHNA; CDR2 reads YSLEER. CDR3 length equals 16 residues.